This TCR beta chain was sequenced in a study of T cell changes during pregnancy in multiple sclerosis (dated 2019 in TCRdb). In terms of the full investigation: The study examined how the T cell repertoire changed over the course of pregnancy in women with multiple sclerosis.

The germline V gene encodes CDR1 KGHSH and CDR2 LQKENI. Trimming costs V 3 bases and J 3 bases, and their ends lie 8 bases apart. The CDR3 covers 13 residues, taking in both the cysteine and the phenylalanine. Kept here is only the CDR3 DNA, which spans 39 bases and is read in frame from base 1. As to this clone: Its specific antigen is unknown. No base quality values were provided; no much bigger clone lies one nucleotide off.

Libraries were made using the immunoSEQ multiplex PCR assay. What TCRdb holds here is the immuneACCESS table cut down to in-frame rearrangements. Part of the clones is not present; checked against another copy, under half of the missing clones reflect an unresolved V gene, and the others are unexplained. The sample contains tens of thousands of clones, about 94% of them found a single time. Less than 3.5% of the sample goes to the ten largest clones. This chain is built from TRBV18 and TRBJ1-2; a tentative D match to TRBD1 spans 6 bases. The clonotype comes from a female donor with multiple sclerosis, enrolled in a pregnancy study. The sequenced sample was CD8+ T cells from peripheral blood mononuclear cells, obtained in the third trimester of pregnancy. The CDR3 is CASSPGHHYGYTF. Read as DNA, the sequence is TGTGCCAGCTCACCGGGACACCACTATGGCTACACCTTC.